The T cell receptor beta chain described here comes from a study of Ad26.COV2.S vaccination and SARS-CoV-2 variants. The data were produced by immunoSEQ multiplex PCR, yet TCRdb's version contains in-frame clones alone and is incomplete. The sample holds about 250,000 clones, more than 70% seen once. Germline-derived CDR1 and CDR2 are SGHTA and FQGNSA. This CDR3 has 13 residues. V lost 5 bases to trimming and J lost 10 bases; unmatched junction nucleotides: 4. Regarding treatment: about 20 received Ad26.COV2.S at low or high dose, single or two shots; roughly five received placebo; per-sample allocation not given. Each sample was drawn 63 days after the first injection (of vaccine or placebo).

The sequence was collected from a person between 18 and 65 years old who received the Ad26.COV2.S COVID-19 vaccine or a placebo. Sequenced here: peripheral blood, sampled in a trial of Ad26.COV2.S vaccine versus placebo. This chain connects TRBV7-2 to TRBJ2-1; the match to TRBD2 covers 11 bases. The CDR3 bases are TGTGCCAGCAGCCCGAGACTAGCGGGGGAGCAGTTCTTC. This gives the protein CASSPRLAGEQFF.